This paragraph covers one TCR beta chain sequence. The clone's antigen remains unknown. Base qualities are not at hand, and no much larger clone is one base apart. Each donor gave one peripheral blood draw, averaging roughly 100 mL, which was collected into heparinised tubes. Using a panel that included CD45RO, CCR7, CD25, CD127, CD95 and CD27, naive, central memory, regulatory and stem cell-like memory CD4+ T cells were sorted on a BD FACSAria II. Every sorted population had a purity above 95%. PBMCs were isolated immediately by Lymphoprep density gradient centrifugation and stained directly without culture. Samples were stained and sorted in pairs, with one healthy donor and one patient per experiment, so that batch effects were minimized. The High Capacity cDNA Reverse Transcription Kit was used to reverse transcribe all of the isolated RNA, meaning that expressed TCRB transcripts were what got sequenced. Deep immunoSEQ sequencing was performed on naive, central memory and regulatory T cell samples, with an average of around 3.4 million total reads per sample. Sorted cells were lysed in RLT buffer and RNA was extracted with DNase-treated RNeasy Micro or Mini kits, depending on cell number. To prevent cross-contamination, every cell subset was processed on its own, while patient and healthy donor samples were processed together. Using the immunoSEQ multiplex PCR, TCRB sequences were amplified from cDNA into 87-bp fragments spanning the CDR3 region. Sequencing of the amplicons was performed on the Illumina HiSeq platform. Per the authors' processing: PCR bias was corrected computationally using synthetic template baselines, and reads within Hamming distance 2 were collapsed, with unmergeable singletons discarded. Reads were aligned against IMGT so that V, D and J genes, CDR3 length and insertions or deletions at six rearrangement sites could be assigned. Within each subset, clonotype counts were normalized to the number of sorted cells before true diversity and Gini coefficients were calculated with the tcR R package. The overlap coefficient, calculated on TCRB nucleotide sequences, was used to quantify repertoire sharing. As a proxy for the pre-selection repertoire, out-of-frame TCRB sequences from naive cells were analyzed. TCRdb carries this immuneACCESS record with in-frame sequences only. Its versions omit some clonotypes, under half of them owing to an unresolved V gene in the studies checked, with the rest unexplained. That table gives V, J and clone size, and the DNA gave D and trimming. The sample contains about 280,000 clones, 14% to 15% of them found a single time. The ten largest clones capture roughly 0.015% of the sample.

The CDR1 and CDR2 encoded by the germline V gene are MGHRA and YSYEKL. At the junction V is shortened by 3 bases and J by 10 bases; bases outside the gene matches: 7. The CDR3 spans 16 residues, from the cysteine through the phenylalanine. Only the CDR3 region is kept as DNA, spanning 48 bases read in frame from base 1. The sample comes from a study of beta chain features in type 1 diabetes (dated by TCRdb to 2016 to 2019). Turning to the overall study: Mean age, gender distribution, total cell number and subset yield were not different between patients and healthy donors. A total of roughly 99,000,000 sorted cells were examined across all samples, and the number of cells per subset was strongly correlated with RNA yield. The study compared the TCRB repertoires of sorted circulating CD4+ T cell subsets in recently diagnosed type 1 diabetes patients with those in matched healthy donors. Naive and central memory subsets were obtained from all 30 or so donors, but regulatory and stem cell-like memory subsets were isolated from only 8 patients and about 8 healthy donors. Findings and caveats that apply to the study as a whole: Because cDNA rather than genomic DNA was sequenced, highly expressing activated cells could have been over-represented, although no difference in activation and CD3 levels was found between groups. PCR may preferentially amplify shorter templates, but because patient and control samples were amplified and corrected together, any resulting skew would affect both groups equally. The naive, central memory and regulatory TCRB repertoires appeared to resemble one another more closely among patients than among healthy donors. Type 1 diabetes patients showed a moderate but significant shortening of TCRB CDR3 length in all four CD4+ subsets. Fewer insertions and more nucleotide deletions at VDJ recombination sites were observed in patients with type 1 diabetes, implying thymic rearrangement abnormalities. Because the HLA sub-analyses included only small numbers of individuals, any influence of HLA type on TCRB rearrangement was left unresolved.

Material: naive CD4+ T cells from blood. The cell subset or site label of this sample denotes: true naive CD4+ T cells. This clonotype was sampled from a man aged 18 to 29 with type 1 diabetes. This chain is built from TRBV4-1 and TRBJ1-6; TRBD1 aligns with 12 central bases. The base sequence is TGCGCCAGCAGCCATTCGGGACAGGGGGCGGGATCACCCCTCCACTTT. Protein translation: CASSHSGQGAGSPLHF.